The source of this T cell receptor (beta chain) is a study of identifying expanded T cells in peripheral blood. Sequencing used immunoSEQ multiplex PCR; TCRdb keeps in-frame clones, though not all of them. The sample consists of about 78,000 clones, around nine tenths of them appearing once. Unmatched junction bases numbered 4, after V lost 0 bases and J lost 3 bases. The CDR3 covers 15 residues. Germline loops: CDR1 MGHDK, CDR2 SYGVNS. The chain couples TRBV25-1 to TRBJ1-2; 7 nucleotides line up with TRBD1. Input material: blood. This sequence was found in a person between 18 and 75 years old in good health. This CDR3 reads CASSEYPGGDYGYTF. In nucleotides, the CDR3 is TGTGCCAGCAGTGAATATCCAGGGGGGGACTATGGCTACACCTTC.